One and the same sample provided the 14 T cell receptor beta chains below, sequenced in a study of blood T cell repertoires in COVID-19. The protocol was immunoSEQ multiplex PCR, while the TCRdb copy is restricted to in-frame clones and leaves out a portion. The table has about 100,000 clones, approximately 70% seen once. Sequencing was done on a sample of peripheral blood. These receptors were taken from a woman in her thirties or forties with acute or convalescent COVID-19.

The chain joins TRBV30 to TRBJ2-7, with D perhaps TRBD2 (6 bases). Trimming took off 3 bases at V and 1 base at J, with 10 bases between the two ends. Germline V gene data show CDR1 as GTSNPN and CDR2 as SVGIG (reference sequence). This CDR3 is 13 amino acids long. The CDR3 DNA reads TGTGCCTGGAGGCTAAGCGGGTCCTACGAGCAGTACTTC. Protein sequence: CAWRLSGSYEQYF. Supplemented by reference TRBV30 and TRBJ2-7, the full variable domain reads SQTIHQWPATLVQPVGSPLSLECTVEGTSNPNLYWYRQAAGRGLQLLFYSVGIGQISSEVPQNLSASRPQDRQFILSSKKLLLSDSGFYLCAWRLSGSYEQYFGPGTRLTVT.

The chain is built from TRBV18 and TRBJ2-1; 10 positions match TRBD1. There are 16 residues in the CDR3. Germline V CDR1 and CDR2: KGHSH, LQKENI. The J segment lost 8 bases and the V segment lost 0 bases, leaving 7 bases of the junction unmatched. This CDR3 is CASSPPEDRGGDEQFF. The CDR3 nucleotides read TGTGCCAGCTCACCACCTGAGGACAGGGGGGGGGATGAGCAGTTCTTC.

The rearrangement joins TRBV11-3 to TRBJ2-3, with a possible D match to TRBD2 (6 bases). V gave up 4 bases and J gave up 5 bases, with 13 bases separating them. This CDR3 comprises 14 residues. The germline V gene encodes CDR1 SGHNT and CDR2 YENEEA. As DNA, the CDR3 is TGTGCCAGCAGCTCCTCGAGACTAGGAGATACGCAGTATTTT. This sequence encodes CASSSSRLGDTQYF.

A few counts support this clone. V gene TRBV9 combines with J gene TRBJ2-7, with a tentative D call TRBD2 (7 bases). The CDR3 is 15 residues long. V lost 4 bases to trimming and J lost 1 base, with 15 bases between them. CDR1 is SGDLS and CDR2 is YYNGEE in the germline V gene. CDR3 sequence: CASSPGGGLSYEQYF. In nucleotides, the CDR3 is TGTGCCAGCAGCCCAGGCGGGGGCTTATCCTACGAGCAGTACTTC.

This clone was seen only a few times. This chain uses TRBV28 with TRBJ1-4; D is unresolved. Trimming stripped 6 bases from V and 7 bases from J, with 12 bases between. CDR3 length: 13 amino acids. Germline V gives CDR1 MDHEN, CDR2 SYDVKM. CDR3 in DNA: TGTGCCAGCAGGCTCGGGAACACTGAAAAACTGTTTTTT. Translated: CASRLGNTEKLFF.

The rearrangement uses TRBV7-9 and TRBJ1-4, with a possible D match to TRBD1 (5 bases). CDR3 length: 14 amino acids. Trimming took 1 base from V and 5 from J, leaving 8 bases between them. Germline loops: CDR1 SEHNR, CDR2 FQNEAQ (reference sequence). CDR3 sequence reads: CASSLGRTNEKLFF. In nucleotides, the CDR3 is TGTGCCAGCAGCTTAGGCCGGACAAATGAAAAACTGTTTTTT.

This clone occurred a few times. CDR3 sequence: CASSVEFSGEAFF. The CDR3 coding sequence is TGTGCCAGCAGCGTAGAGTTTTCGGGTGAAGCTTTCTTT. The chain carries TRBV9 and TRBJ1-1; no reliable D call. The length of the CDR3 is 13 residues. V shed 0 bases and J shed 7 bases, with 10 bases lying between them. Germline CDR1 SGDLS, CDR2 YYNGEE.

For the CDR3, the DNA is TGTGCCAGGGAGTGGGAGCAGTACTTC. Protein sequence: CAREWEQYF. This chain joins TRBV21-1 and TRBJ2-7; the DNA was not compared with TRBD2, the D call given in the table. TRBV21-1 is described as a pseudogene. This CDR3 has 9 residues.

The V gene is TRBV30, the J gene TRBJ2-1; TRBD1 is a possible D gene (5 bases). In germline, CDR1 is GTSNPN, CDR2 SVGIG (reference sequence). V lost 0 bases, J lost 5 bases, and 14 bases lay in between. This CDR3 is built from 15 residues. In DNA form, the CDR3 reads TGTGCCTGGAGTGTATCCAGGGAAATCAACAATGAGCAGTTCTTC. The encoded protein is CAWSVSREINNEQFF.

The chain employs TRBV6-5 and TRBJ2-7; D is perhaps TRBD1 (6 bases). Trimming took off 6 bases at V and 0 bases at J, with 15 bases between the two ends. CDR1 is MNHEY and CDR2 is SVGAGI in the germline V gene. This CDR3 has 15 residues. CDR3 in DNA: TGTGCCAGCAGCCGACTCCGGACAGCCTCCTACGAGCAGTACTTC. Encoded protein: CASSRLRTASYEQYF.

This clone was observed many times. This chain joins TRBV5-1 and TRBJ2-6, with unresolved D. Germline CDR1 is SGHRS and CDR2 is YFSETQ. The V gene lost 0 bases and the J gene lost 0 bases, with 7 bases spanning the gap. The CDR3 consists of 16 residues. This chain's CDR3 is CASSLGTSSGANVLTF. The CDR3 DNA is TGCGCCAGCAGCTTGGGAACTTCCTCTGGGGCCAACGTCCTGACTTTC.

This chain connects TRBV7-9 to TRBJ2-3; maybe TRBD2 (6 bases). CDR3 size: 14 residues. Trimming pared 5 bases from V and 1 base from J, leaving 10 bases between. CDR1 is SEHNR and CDR2 is FQNEAQ in the germline V gene (reference sequence). The CDR3 DNA sequence: TGTGCCAGCAGCCAGACTAGTGGCACAGATACGCAGTATTTT. It yields the protein CASSQTSGTDTQYF.

J is TRBJ2-7 and V is TRBV6-1; D remains ambiguous. The CDR3 is made up of 14 amino acids. V lost 0 bases, J lost 5 bases, and 11 bases lay in between. Germline V gene sequence: CDR1 MNHNS, CDR2 SASEGT. The CDR3 here is CASSEALLTNEQYF. The CDR3 region has the DNA TGTGCCAGCAGTGAAGCCTTACTTACGAACGAGCAGTACTTC.

This clone was found a few times. The CDR3 region is CASKKQGNTGELFF. The CDR3 region has the DNA TGTGCCAGCAAAAAACAGGGGAACACCGGGGAGCTGTTTTTT. This sequence joins TRBV2 and TRBJ2-2, with D possibly matching TRBD1 (6 bases). The CDR3 is 14 residues long. The germline V gene encodes CDR1 SNHLY and CDR2 FYNNEI. Trimming took off 7 bases at V and 1 base at J, with 10 bases between the two ends.